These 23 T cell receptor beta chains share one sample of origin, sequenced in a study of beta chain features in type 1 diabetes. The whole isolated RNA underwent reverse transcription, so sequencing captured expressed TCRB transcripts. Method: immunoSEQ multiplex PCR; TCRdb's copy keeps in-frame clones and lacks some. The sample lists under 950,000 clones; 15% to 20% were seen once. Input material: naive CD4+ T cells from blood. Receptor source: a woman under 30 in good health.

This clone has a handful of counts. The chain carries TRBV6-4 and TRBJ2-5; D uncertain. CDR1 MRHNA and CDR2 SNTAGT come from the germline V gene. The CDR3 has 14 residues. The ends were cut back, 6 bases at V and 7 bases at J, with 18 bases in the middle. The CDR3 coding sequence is TGTGCCAGCAGGGAAGAGACCTGGCGACGGACCCAGTACTTC. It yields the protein CASREETWRRTQYF.

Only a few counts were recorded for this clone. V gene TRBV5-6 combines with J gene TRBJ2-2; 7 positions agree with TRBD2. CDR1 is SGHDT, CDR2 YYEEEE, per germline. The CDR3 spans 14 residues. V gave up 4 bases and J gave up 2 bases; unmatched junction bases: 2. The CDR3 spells CASSPGLNTGELFF. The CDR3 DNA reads TGTGCCAGCAGCCCGGGACTAAACACCGGGGAGCTGTTTTTT.

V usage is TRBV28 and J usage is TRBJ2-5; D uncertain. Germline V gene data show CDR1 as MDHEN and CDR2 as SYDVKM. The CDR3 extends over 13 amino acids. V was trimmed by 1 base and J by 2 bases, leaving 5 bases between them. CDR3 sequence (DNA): TGTGCCAGCAGTTTATCCCCTCAAGAGACCCAGTACTTC. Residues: CASSLSPQETQYF.

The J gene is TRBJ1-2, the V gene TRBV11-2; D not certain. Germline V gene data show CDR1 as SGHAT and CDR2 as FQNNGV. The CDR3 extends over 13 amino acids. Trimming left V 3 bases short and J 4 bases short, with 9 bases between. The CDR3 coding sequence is TGTGCCAGCAGCTTTGGGCAGACCTATGGCTACACCTTC. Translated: CASSFGQTYGYTF.

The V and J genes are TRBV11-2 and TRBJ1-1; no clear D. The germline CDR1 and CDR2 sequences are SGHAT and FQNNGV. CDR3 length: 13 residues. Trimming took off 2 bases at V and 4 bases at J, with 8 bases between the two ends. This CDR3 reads CASSLRVGTEAFF. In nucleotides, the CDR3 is TGTGCCAGCAGCTTAAGGGTCGGCACTGAAGCTTTCTTT.

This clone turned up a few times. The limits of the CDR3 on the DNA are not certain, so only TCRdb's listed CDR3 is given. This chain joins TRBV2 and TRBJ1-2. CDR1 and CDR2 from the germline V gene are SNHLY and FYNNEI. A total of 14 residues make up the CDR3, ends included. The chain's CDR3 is CASSTSEGRGGYTF.

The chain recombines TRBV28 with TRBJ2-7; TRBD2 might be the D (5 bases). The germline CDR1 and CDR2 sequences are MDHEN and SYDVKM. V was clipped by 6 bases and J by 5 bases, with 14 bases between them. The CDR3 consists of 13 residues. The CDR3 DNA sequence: TGTGCCAGCAGACGAGGAGGTCTAGACGAGCAGTACTTC. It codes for CASRRGGLDEQYF.

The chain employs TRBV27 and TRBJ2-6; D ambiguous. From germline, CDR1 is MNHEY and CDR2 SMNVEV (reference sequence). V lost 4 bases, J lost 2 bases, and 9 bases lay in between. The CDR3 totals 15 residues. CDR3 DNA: TGTGCCAGCAGTTACTCCCCCGCTGGGGCCAACGTCCTGACTTTC. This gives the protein CASSYSPAGANVLTF.

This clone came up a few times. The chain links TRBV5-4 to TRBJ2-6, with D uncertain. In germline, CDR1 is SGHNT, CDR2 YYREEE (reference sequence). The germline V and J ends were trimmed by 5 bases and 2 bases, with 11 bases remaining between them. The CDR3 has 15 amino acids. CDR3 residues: CASRPQQTGANVLTF. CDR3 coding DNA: TGTGCCAGCAGACCACAGCAAACTGGGGCCAACGTCCTGACTTTC.

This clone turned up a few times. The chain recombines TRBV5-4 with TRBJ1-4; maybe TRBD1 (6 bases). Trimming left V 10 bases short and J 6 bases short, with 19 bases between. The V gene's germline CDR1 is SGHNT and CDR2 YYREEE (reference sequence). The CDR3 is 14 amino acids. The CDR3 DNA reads TGTGCCGTCCAACCACAGGGCCGGGATGAAAAACTGTTTTTT. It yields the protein CAVQPQGRDEKLFF.

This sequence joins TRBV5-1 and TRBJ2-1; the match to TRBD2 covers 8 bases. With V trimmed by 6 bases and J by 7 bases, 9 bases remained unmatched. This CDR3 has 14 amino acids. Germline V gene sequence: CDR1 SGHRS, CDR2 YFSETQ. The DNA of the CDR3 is TGCGCCAGCACCAGCGGGAGTACGACGAATGAGCAGTTCTTC. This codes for CASTSGSTTNEQFF.

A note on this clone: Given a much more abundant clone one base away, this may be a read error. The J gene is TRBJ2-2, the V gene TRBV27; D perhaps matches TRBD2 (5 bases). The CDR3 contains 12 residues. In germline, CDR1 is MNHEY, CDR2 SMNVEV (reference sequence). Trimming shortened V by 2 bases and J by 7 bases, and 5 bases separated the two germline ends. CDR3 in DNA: TGTGCCAGCAGTTTAGAGGGCGGGGAGCTGTTTTTT. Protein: CASSLEGGELFF.

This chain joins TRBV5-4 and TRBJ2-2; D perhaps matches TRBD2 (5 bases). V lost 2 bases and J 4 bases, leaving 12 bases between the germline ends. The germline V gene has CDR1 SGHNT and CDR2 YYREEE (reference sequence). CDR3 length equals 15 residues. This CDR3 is CASSFDPSSTGELFF. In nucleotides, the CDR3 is TGTGCCAGCAGCTTTGACCCTAGCAGCACCGGGGAGCTGTTTTTT.

The CDR3 nucleotides are TGTGCCAGCAGCCAAGATACTCGGCAGGGGAGTCCTAATGAGCAGTTCTTC. Encoded protein: CASSQDTRQGSPNEQFF. The chain joins TRBV7-2 to TRBJ2-1; TRBD1 might be the D (6 bases). V gave up 5 bases and J gave up 7 bases, with 24 bases separating them. The CDR3 consists of 17 residues. Germline CDR1 SGHTA, CDR2 FQGNSA.

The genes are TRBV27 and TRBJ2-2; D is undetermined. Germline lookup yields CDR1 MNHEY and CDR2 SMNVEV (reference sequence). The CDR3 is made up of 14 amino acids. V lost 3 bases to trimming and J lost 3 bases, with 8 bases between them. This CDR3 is CASSLSAYTGELFF. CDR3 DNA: TGTGCCAGCAGTTTGAGCGCTTACACCGGGGAGCTGTTTTTT.

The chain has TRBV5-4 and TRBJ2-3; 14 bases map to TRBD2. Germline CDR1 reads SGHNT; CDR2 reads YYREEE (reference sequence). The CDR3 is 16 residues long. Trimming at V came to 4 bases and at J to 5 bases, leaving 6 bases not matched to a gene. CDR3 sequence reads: CASSGGTSGRGDTQYF. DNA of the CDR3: TGTGCCAGCAGCGGGGGGACTAGCGGGAGAGGAGATACGCAGTATTTT. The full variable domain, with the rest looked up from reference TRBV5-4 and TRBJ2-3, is ETGVTQSPTHLIKTRGQQVTLRCSSQSGHNTVSWYQQALGQGPQFIFQYYREEENGRGNFPPRFSGLQFPNYSSELNVNALELDDSALYLCASSGGTSGRGDTQYFGPGTRLTVL.

The CDR3: CATARTSGEETQYF. The CDR3 nucleotides are TGTGCCACAGCAAGGACTAGCGGAGAAGAGACCCAGTACTTC. V gene TRBV10-3 combines with J gene TRBJ2-5; 10 positions match TRBD2. The length of the CDR3 is 14 residues. The V and J ends lost 10 bases and 3 bases, in that order; junction bases with no gene match: 8. CDR1 ENHRY and CDR2 SYGVKD come from the germline V gene.

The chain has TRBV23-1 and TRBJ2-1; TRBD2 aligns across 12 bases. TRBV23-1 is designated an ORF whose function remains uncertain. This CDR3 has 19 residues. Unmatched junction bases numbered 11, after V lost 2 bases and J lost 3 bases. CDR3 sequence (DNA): TGCGCCAGCAGTCAAAGGTGTCTAGCGGGAGGGCAGTTCTACAATGAGCAGTTCTTC. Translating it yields CASSQRCLAGGQFYNEQFF.

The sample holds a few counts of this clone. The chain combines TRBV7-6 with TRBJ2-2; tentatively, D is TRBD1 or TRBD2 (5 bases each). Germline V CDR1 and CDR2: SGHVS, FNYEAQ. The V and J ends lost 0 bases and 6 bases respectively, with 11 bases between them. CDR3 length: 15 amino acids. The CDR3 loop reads CASSLAPKGPGELFF. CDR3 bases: TGTGCCAGCAGCTTAGCCCCCAAGGGACCCGGGGAGCTGTTTTTT. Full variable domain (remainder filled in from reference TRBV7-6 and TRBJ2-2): GAGVSQSPRYKVTKRGQDVALRCDPISGHVSLYWYRQALGQGPEFLTYFNYEAQQDKSGLPNDRFSAERPEGSISTLTIQRTEQRDSAMYRCASSLAPKGPGELFFGEGSRLTVL.

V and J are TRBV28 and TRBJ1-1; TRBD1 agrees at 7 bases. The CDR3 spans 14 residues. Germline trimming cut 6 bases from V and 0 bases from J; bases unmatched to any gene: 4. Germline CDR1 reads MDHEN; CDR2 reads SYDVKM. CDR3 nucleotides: TGTGCCAGCAGGACAGGGTCCATGAACACTGAAGCTTTCTTT. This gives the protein CASRTGSMNTEAFF.

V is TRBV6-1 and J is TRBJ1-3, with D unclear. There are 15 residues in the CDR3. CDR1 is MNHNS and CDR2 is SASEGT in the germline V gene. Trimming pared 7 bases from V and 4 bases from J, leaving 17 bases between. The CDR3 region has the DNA TGTGCCAGCATCTCTGTACGGGGATCCGGAAACACCATATATTTT. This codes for CASISVRGSGNTIYF.

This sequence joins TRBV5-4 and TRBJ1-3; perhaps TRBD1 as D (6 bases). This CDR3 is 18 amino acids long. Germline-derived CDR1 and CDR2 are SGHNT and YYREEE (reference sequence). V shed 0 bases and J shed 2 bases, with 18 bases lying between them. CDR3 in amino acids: CASSLGIGGRSAGNTIYF. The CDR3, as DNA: TGTGCCAGCAGCTTGGGTATAGGGGGTAGATCGGCTGGAAACACCATATATTTT.

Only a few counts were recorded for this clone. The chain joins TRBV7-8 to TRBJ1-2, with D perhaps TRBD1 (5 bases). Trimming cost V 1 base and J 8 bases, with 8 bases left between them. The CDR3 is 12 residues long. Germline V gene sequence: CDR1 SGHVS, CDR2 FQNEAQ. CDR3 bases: TGTGCCAGCAGCTTAGGGGGGTTGGGCTACACCTTC. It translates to CASSLGGLGYTF.